This is a list of T cell receptor beta chains from one sample in a study of vaccination effects on CD4 cells after COVID-19. Generated by immunoSEQ multiplex PCR, the TCRdb table keeps only in-frame clones and is missing some. The table includes some 50,000 clones, around three quarters detected once. Which antigens these TCRs recognize remains unknown. The source material was CD4+ T cells from PBMCs cultured without peptide, sampled after COVID-19 vaccination. Every receptor here comes from a human donor who had a prior SARS-CoV-2 infection. CDR3s include the opening cysteine and the closing phenylalanine or tryptophan. Fields, in order: J gene, clone size, D gene, V gene, CDR3 DNA, CDR3 protein. The D gene is left open where the match is weak. Expanded clones get a size class; other rows say once, few or many, or leave the size out.

TRBJ2-1 NA TRBD2 TRBV4-2 TGTGCCAGCAGCCAAGCAACTAGCGAGGCCTACAATGAGCAGTTCTTC CASSQATSEAYNEQFF
TRBJ1-5 NA NA TRBV3-1/TRBV3-2 TGTGCCAGCAGCCAAGATCGAGGAGATCAGCCCCAGCATTTT CASSQDRGDQPQHF
TRBJ1-1 NA NA TRBV29-1 TGCAGCGTTCGACGGGTGAACACTGAAGCTTTCTTT CSVRRVNTEAFF
TRBJ2-5 once NA TRBV18 TGTGCCAGCTCACCACGAGAGACCCAGTACTTC CASSPRETQYF
TRBJ1-1 NA NA TRBV3-1/TRBV3-2 TGTGCCAGCAGCTACAGGGTAATGAACACTGAAGCTTTCTTT CASSYRVMNTEAFF
TRBJ1-6 NA NA TRBV9 TGTGCCAGCAGCGAGCTAAGCTCCTATAATTCACCCCTCCACTTT CASSELSSYNSPLHF
TRBJ2-3 once NA TRBV27 TGTGCCAGCAGGGGCGACAGACCTAGACGGGATACGCAGTATTTT CASRGDRPRRDTQYF
TRBJ2-3 once TRBD1 TRBV7-6 TGTGCCAGCAGCCAACAGGGGTTCACAGATACGCAGTATTTT CASSQQGFTDTQYF
TRBJ2-3 NA NA TRBV3-1/TRBV3-2 TGTGCCAGCAGCCGCCGAACCTCCCTACAGGGCAGCACAGATACGCAGTATTTT CASSRRTSLQGSTDTQYF
TRBJ2-1 NA NA TRBV7-3 TGTGCCAGCAGCTTAATCCGGACCAATGAGCAGTTCTTC CASSLIRTNEQFF
TRBJ1-2 few NA TRBV14 TGTGCCAGCAGCCAATCGAGATGGGATGGCTACACCTTC CASSQSRWDGYTF
TRBJ2-7 NA TRBD2 TRBV18 TGTGCCAGCTCAACACTAGCGGGAGCCAACGAGCAGTACTTC CASSTLAGANEQYF
TRBJ2-2 NA NA TRBV11-3 TGTGCCAGCAGGGGACGGCTGAACACCGGGGAGCTGTTTTTT CASRGRLNTGELFF
TRBJ2-1 NA NA TRBV7-9 TGTGCCAGCAGAAAGGGACGGGACACCAGCGGGGTCTCCTACAATGAGCAGTTCTTC CASRKGRDTSGVSYNEQFF
TRBJ2-7 NA NA TRBV7-2 TGTGCCAGCAGCTTATTCAGGGATTATGGCGAGCAGTACTTC CASSLFRDYGEQYF
TRBJ1-1 once NA TRBV10-3 TGTGCCATCAGTGAGTTGGAGAGAGGCGAAACTGAAGCTTTCTTT CAISELERGETEAFF
TRBJ2-1 once NA TRBV5-1 TGCGCCAGCAGCTTTGGGGGGCCAGGGAATGAGCAGTTCTTC CASSFGGPGNEQFF
TRBJ1-1 NA NA TRBV6-1 TGTGCCAGCAGTGACAGGGGAGGGGTAGCTTTCTTT CASSDRGGVAFF
TRBJ2-7 NA TRBD1 TRBV6-6 TGTGCCAGCAGTGGGACAGGGTATGATTCCTACGAGCAGTACTTC CASSGTGYDSYEQYF
TRBJ2-7 few NA TRBV6-1 TGTGCCAGCAGTGAAGCGCTCTTGGAGTCCTACGAGCAGTACTTC CASSEALLESYEQYF
TRBJ2-5 NA NA TRBV7-3 TGTGCCAGCAGCTTAATCGGGGGTTTAGAGACCCAGTACTTC CASSLIGGLETQYF
TRBJ2-2 few NA TRBV5-1 TGCGCCAGCAGCTGGGCCTCCGGGGAGCTGTTTTTT CASSWASGELFF
TRBJ2-3 NA TRBD2 TRBV20-1 TGCAGTGCTAGTCCGGGACTAGCGGGAGGGACCTCTAGCACAGATACGCAGTATTTT CSASPGLAGGTSSTDTQYF
TRBJ2-1 NA TRBD2 TRBV30 TGTGCCTGGAGTGTTTTCGCTAGCGGGAGCTCTCAGCAGTTCTTC CAWSVFASGSSQQFF
TRBJ1-2 few NA TRBV9 TGTGCCAGCAGCGGAGAACCAGGGAACTATGGCTACACCTTC CASSGEPGNYGYTF
TRBJ1-2 NA TRBD1 TRBV2 TGTGCCAGCAGTGAACAGGGGGCGGGCTATGGCTACACCTTC CASSEQGAGYGYTF
TRBJ2-7 NA NA TRBV11-3 TGTGCCAGCAGCTTAGGCCTCGGGGTAAGCGGGACATCAAAGTACGAGCAGTACTTC CASSLGLGVSGTSKYEQYF
TRBJ1-5 NA NA TRBV7-8 TGTGCCAGCAGCTTGCAGCGGAGCAACGCCCAGCATTTT CASSLQRSNAQHF
TRBJ1-4 NA NA TRBV4-3 TGCGCCAGCAGCCAAGGCCCAAAGTTGTGGACCCTGAGGACTGGTGAAAAACTGTTTTTT CASSQGPKLWTLRTGEKLFF
TRBJ1-3 NA NA TRBV6-5 TGTGCCAGCAGTTATTCCCACGGGACTGGAAACACCATATATTTT CASSYSHGTGNTIYF
TRBJ2-1 NA NA TRBV5-4 TGTGCCAGCACCGAACAGGGGGAGGGAAATGAGCAGTTCTTC CASTEQGEGNEQFF
TRBJ2-1 medium-sized NA TRBV4-1 TGCGCCAGCAGCCGAGGGGGGCGGGCGGGAGAAAATGAGCAGTTCTTC CASSRGGRAGENEQFF
TRBJ1-2 NA NA TRBV7-2 TGTGCCAGCAGCTTAGGGGGTGCTGACTGGGGTGGCTACACCTTC CASSLGGADWGGYTF
TRBJ2-3 NA TRBD2 TRBV11-3 TGTGCCAGCAGCTTAGACCCCCAGCGGGGGAGCACAGATACGCAGTATTTT CASSLDPQRGSTDTQYF
TRBJ2-4 NA TRBD2 TRBV29-1 TGCAGCGTCCTCAGCGGGAGTGACATTCAGTACTTC CSVLSGSDIQYF
TRBJ2-3 NA NA TRBV21-1 TGTGCCAGCAGCAAATATGGAAGCCGGGGGACTAGCGGGGGGGCTGGCACAGATACGCAGTATTTT CASSKYGSRGTSGGAGTDTQYF
TRBJ2-3 NA NA TRBV24-1 TGTGCCACCAGGGGGTCGGGGGGCACAGATACGCAGTATTTT CATRGSGGTDTQYF
TRBJ2-1 NA NA TRBV3-1/TRBV3-2 TGTGCCAGCAGCCTCAACACCGGAAATGAGCAGTTCTTC CASSLNTGNEQFF
TRBJ1-3 NA NA TRBV20-1 TGCAGTGCTAGTAAGGGGACTGGAAACACCATATATTTT CSASKGTGNTIYF
TRBJ1-2 NA NA TRBV5-5 TGTGCCAGCAGCTTGGCGTATGGGGTCGGGGGCTACACCTTC CASSLAYGVGGYTF
TRBJ1-1 NA NA TRBV11-1 TGTGCCAGCAGCTTACGGGTATACACTGAAGCTTTCTTT CASSLRVYTEAFF
TRBJ2-7 once NA TRBV2 TGTGCCAGCGGGGCAGGGCTCGCCTACGAGCAGTACTTC CASGAGLAYEQYF
TRBJ1-2 NA NA TRBV19 TGTGCCAGTAGTGAATGGGATCGAGGCTACACCTTC CASSEWDRGYTF
TRBJ2-1 few NA TRBV20-1 TGCAGTGCTAGTGTGTGGGGTTTCGATGAGCAGTTCTTC CSASVWGFDEQFF